These 8 T cell receptor beta chains came from one sample sequenced in a study of blood T cells in healthy people across ages. Primers used in a second PCR of roughly 7 to 12 cycles were a sample-barcoded 5' primer and a J-beta primer mix. TCRdb re-called the 5' RACE reads through MiXCR, storing one row per CDR3 protein. The table has about 780,000 distinct CDR3 sequences, around 68% seen once. Material: blood. Source of these receptors: a man aged 30-40 years in good health.

This clonotype was counted only a few times. The chain joins TRBV2 to TRBJ1-5, with 9 nucleotides matching TRBD1. V dropped 5 bases and J dropped 7; count of bases not matched to a gene: 6. The CDR3 has 14 residues. The V gene's germline CDR1 is SNHLY and CDR2 FYNNEI. The chain's CDR3 is CASSLGTGRQPQHF. The CDR3 bases are TGTGCCAGCAGTCTCGGGACAGGGAGACAGCCCCAGCATTTT.

The rearrangement links TRBV6-2 or TRBV6-3 to TRBJ2-1, with TRBD2 matching 12 bases. V dropped 10 bases and J dropped 8; count of bases not matched to a gene: 6. The V gene's germline CDR1 is MNHEY and CDR2 SVGEGT. The CDR3 runs 13 residues. As DNA, the CDR3 is TGTGCCATCCGGCTAGCGGGGGGGCATGAGCAGTTCTTC. Protein product: CAIRLAGGHEQFF.

The CDR3 spells CASSLGQSGGNYGYTF. The CDR3 region has the DNA TGTGCCAGCAGCTTAGGGCAGTCAGGGGGGAACTATGGCTACACCTTC. The genes are TRBV13 and TRBJ1-2; 7 bases line up with TRBD1. Losses at the gene ends were 0 bases for V and 2 bases for J; bases not matched to a gene: 6. CDR3 length equals 16 residues. Germline lookup yields CDR1 PRHDT and CDR2 FYEKMQ (reference sequence).

The table lists this clonotype with a count of one. V and J are TRBV6-6 and TRBJ2-5; D unresolved. V lost 1 base to trimming and J lost 2 bases, with 8 bases between them. Germline V gives CDR1 MNHNY, CDR2 SVGAGI (reference sequence). CDR3 length: 14 amino acids. CDR3 amino acids: CASSYYLVQETQYF. CDR3 coding DNA: TGTGCCAGCAGTTACTATCTTGTACAAGAGACCCAGTACTTC.

The chain combines TRBV3-1 with TRBJ2-1; D is ambiguous. Trimming shortened V by 2 bases and J by 6 bases, and 2 bases separated the two germline ends. From germline, CDR1 is LGHDT and CDR2 YNNKEL (reference sequence). The CDR3 covers 11 residues. The CDR3, as DNA: TGTGCCAGCAGCCAATTCAATGAGCAGTTCTTC. Amino acid sequence: CASSQFNEQFF.

V usage is TRBV20-1 and J usage is TRBJ1-2; tentative D call: TRBD1 (5 bases). Germline CDR1 and CDR2: DFQATT and SNEGSKA (reference sequence). V shed 6 bases and J shed 1 base, with 15 bases lying between them. The CDR3 consists of 14 residues. CDR3 bases: TGCAGTGCAGAAATCCAGGGAGTTAACTATGGCTACACCTTC. Amino acid sequence: CSAEIQGVNYGYTF.

The V gene is TRBV12-3 or TRBV12-4, the J gene TRBJ2-3; TRBD2 agrees at 11 bases. The CDR3 is made up of 17 amino acids. J was trimmed by 0 bases and V by 4 bases; bases with no gene match: 6. CDR3 amino acids: CASSSTSGGSSTDTQYF. The CDR3 region has the DNA TGTGCCAGCAGTTCTACTAGCGGGGGTTCTAGCACAGATACGCAGTATTTT.

V is TRBV29-1 and J is TRBJ2-4; possible D gene TRBD1, 6 bases. The J call may be faulty, since TRBJ2-7 better matches the DNA end. The germline V gene has CDR1 SQVTM and CDR2 ANQGSEA. The CDR3 covers 12 residues. CDR3 sequence (DNA): TGCAGCGTATCGGACAGCTCCTACGAGCAGTACTTC. Its protein product is CSVSDSSYEQYF.